The present TCR beta chain was sequenced within a study of post-analysis software for immune sequencing data. Study overall: As for disease course, relapsing-remitting, secondary progressive and progressive-relapsing multiple sclerosis were all included. Study-wide findings and caveats: Among roughly five TRBV segments more frequent in patients than controls were TRBV5-6, TRBV5-1 and TRBV20-1. Among multiple sclerosis patients, normalized Chao1 diversity was significantly below that of controls. F-measure co-clustering was strong for batch-matched samples.

Prepared TCR beta cDNA libraries contained unique molecular identifiers. TCRdb called the PCR reads again in MiXCR, with one record for every CDR3 protein. Found here are 150,000 or so distinct CDR3 sequences, 35% to 40% of them singletons; the top ten hold approximately 30%. The CDR3 covers 19 residues. Trimming shortened V by 4 bases and J by 0 bases, and 22 bases separated the two germline ends. CDR1 and CDR2 from the germline V gene are SGHDN and FVKESK. Note on this clonotype: Its antigen remains unidentified.

This chain uses TRBV14 with TRBJ2-1; D is tentatively TRBD1 or TRBD2 (5 bases each). Here the sequenced sample was blood, taken after autologous hematopoietic stem cell transplantation. The origin of this receptor is a girl between 10 and 17 years old with multiple sclerosis. The CDR3 DNA follows: TGTGCCAGCAGCCGAAGAGAGGGGAAGTCTAGAAGCTCCTACAATGAGCAGTTCTTC. Translating gives CASSRREGKSRSSYNEQFF.